Here is one T cell receptor (beta chain) with its context. This entry is derived from a study of CD8 T cells in Susac syndrome. The RNA input was about 0.45 to 1 ug, and it was reverse transcribed with random hexamers. TCRdb fed the immunoSEQ multiplex PCR reads into MiXCR, producing one record per CDR3 protein. Of 65,000 to 80,000 distinct CDR3 sequences listed, about 91% are singletons. Per germline, CDR1 MGHDK and CDR2 SYGVNS. The CDR3 contains 11 residues. Trimming took 3 bases from V and 9 from J, leaving 6 bases between them. This TCR was sampled from a human donor with multiple sclerosis. The chain links TRBV25-1 to TRBJ2-1, with unresolved D. Sequenced material: CD8+ T cells from PBMCs. CDR3 nucleotide sequence: TGTGCCAGCAGTGACGAGGCTGAGCAGTTCTTC. It specifies CASSDEAEQFF.